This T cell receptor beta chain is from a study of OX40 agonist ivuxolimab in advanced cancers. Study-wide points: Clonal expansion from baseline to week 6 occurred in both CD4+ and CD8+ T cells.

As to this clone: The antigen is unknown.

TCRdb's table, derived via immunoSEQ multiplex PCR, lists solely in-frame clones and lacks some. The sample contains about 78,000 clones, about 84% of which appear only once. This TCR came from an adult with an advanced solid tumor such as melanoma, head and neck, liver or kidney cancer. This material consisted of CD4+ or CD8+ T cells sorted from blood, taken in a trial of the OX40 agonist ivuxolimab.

CDR3 sequence reads: CASTQGGGGDTQYF. CDR3 bases: TGTGCCAGCACCCAAGGAGGGGGCGGGGATACGCAGTATTTT. The V and J genes are TRBV6-1 and TRBJ2-3; tentatively, D is TRBD1 (7 bases). The CDR3 totals 14 residues. CDR1 MNHNS and CDR2 SASEGT come from the germline V gene. The germline V and J ends were trimmed by 7 bases and 6 bases, with 17 bases remaining between them.